This TCR beta chain comes out of a study of T-cell reconstitution after alpha-beta-depleted transplantation in children. This clonotype was seen at least ten times. What it binds is unknown. Preparation of the TCRbeta library used unique molecular identifiers. TCRdb re-derived calls from the PCR reads in MiXCR, one entry per CDR3 protein. Seen here are 780,000 or so distinct CDR3 sequences, roughly 16% observed once, and the top ten hold roughly 4.8%. Study-level results: At the one-year point after transplant, T-cell counts and TCRbeta diversity were found to come mostly from T cells that had been newly produced. After transplant, at about two months, alpha-beta T cells were reportedly derived from several hundred expanded graft clones. Surviving recipient T cells and intrathymic progenitors accounted for some patients' high TCRbeta diversity at day 60.

This CDR3 spans 12 amino acids. Per germline, CDR1 MNHEY and CDR2 SMNVEV (reference sequence). V was clipped by 6 bases and J by 15 bases; unmatched bases: 10. The sequences come from PBMCs, mostly from graft donor cells, collected 360 days after TCRalphabeta/CD19-depleted stem cell transplant. This sequence joins TRBV27 and TRBJ2-1; 8 nucleotides match TRBD2. The receptor was isolated from a male patient younger than 18 who had a stem cell transplant for acute lymphoblastic leukemia, so the T cells may come from the graft donor. This CDR3 is CASRYSGGPLFF. The DNA of the CDR3 is TGTGCCAGCAGGTACTCGGGAGGGCCGTTGTTCTTC.